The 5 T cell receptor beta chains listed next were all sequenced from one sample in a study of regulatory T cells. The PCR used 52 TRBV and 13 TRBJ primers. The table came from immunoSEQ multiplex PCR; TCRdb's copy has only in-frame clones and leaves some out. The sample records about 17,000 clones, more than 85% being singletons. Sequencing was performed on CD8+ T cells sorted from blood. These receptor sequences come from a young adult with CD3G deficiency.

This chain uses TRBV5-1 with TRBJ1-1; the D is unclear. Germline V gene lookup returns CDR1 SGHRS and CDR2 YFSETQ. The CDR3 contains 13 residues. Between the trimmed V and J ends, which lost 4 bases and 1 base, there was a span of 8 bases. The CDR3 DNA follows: TGCGCCAGCAGCATTTCCCCGAACACTGAAGCTTTCTTT. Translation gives CASSISPNTEAFF.

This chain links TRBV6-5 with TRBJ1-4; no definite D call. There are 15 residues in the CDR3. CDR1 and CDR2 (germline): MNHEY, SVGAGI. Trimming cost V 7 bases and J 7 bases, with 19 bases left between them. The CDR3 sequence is CASTYYPNEGEKLFF. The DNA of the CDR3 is TGTGCCAGCACATATTACCCAAATGAGGGTGAAAAACTGTTTTTT.

The CDR3 DNA reads as TGTGCCAGCACGGCGGCGGGAGGTCGCGGGGAGCTGTTTTTT. Its protein product is CASTAAGGRGELFF. This sequence joins TRBV6-6 and TRBJ2-2, with TRBD2 matching over 8 bases. The CDR3 is 14 amino acids. The germline V gene encodes CDR1 MNHNY and CDR2 SVGAGI (reference sequence). V was clipped by 7 bases and J by 7 bases; unmatched bases: 8.

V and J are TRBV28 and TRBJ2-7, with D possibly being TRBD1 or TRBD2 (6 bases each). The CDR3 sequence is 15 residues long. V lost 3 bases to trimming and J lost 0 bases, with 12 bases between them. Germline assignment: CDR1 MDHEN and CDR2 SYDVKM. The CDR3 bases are TGTGCCAGCAGTTTCCGGGGGCCGGCCTCCTACGAGCAGTACTTC. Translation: CASSFRGPASYEQYF.

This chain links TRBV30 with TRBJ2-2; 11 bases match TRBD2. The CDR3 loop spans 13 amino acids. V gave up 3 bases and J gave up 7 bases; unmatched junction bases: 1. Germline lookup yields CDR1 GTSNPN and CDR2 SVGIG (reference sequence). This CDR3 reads CAWRTSGIGELFF. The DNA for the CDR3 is TGTGCCTGGAGGACTAGCGGGATCGGGGAGCTGTTTTTT.